The 9 T cell receptor beta chains below all came from one sample that was sequenced in a study of shared clonotypes between healthy human individuals. Produced via immunoSEQ multiplex PCR; TCRdb's table is partial and in-frame only. Counted here are roughly 2.2 million clones, more than 80% occurring once; the ten biggest clones make up under 0.45%. Sequencing used naive CD4+ T cells from PBMCs. Subset of the sample: CD45RA+ positively selected. The receptors originated from a man aged 18 to 29 in good health. Some clones in this sample may be carry-over from other donors' samples.

About this clone: Additional DNA sequences in this sample encode the identical CDR3. Here the CDR3 DNA reads TGCGCCAGCAGCCTGGTTGCGGGAGCCGATGAGCAGTTCTTC. The encoded protein is CASSLVAGADEQFF. The chain combines TRBV5-1 with TRBJ2-1, with 7 positions matching TRBD2. Germline V gene data show CDR1 as SGHRS and CDR2 as YFSETQ. The length of the CDR3 is 14 residues. Losses at the gene ends were 4 bases for V and 8 bases for J; bases not matched to a gene: 9.

The chain has TRBV20-1 and TRBJ1-1, with TRBD1 matching 7 bases. CDR1 is DFQATT, CDR2 SNEGSKA, per germline (reference sequence). V lost 2 bases and J lost 11; bases outside the gene matches: 5. The CDR3 loop spans 11 amino acids. The CDR3 DNA reads TGCAGTGCTAGATCAGGGGGTGGTGCTTTCTTT. It specifies CSARSGGGAFF.

The chain has TRBV7-9 and TRBJ2-2, with TRBD2 matching over 8 bases. This CDR3 region has 16 residues. Germline V lookup: CDR1 SEHNR, CDR2 FQNEAQ (reference sequence). Trimming cost V 1 base and J 6 bases; bases outside gene matches: 7. CDR3 in DNA: TGTGCCAGCAGCTTAGTGTCCGGGAGGGCCCCCGGGGAGCTGTTTTTT. As protein: CASSLVSGRAPGELFF.

Note on this clone: Other DNA sequences in the same sample also yield this CDR3. The rearrangement uses TRBV18 and TRBJ2-7; maybe TRBD2 (6 bases). V was pared by 4 bases and J by 5 bases, with 9 bases between. Looked up from germline, CDR1 is KGHSH and CDR2 is LQKENI. The CDR3 consists of 12 residues. The CDR3 spells CASSQRGDEQYF. CDR3 coding DNA: TGTGCCAGCTCACAGCGCGGGGACGAGCAGTACTTC.

The V gene is TRBV2, the J gene TRBJ2-1; TRBD2 matches 7 bases. The ends lost 7 bases at V and 5 bases at J; junction bases unmatched: 11. The CDR3 is made up of 15 amino acids. From germline, CDR1 is SNHLY and CDR2 FYNNEI. DNA of the CDR3: TGTGCCAGCACCCTAAGACGGCTAGCGGACAATGAGCAGTTCTTC. Its protein product is CASTLRRLADNEQFF.

The count of this clone is one. The rearrangement links TRBV28 to TRBJ1-5, with D unresolved. V was clipped by 1 base and J by 7 bases, with 11 bases between them. This CDR3 spans 14 amino acids. Germline values: CDR1 MDHEN, CDR2 SYDVKM. CDR3 sequence reads: CASSLSPAVQPQHF. The DNA for the CDR3 is TGTGCCAGCAGTTTATCTCCTGCCGTCCAGCCCCAGCATTTT.

Worth noting for this clone: The same CDR3 arises from other DNA sequences in this sample as well. The chain recombines TRBV6-1 with TRBJ2-7; no firm D call. The CDR3 sequence is 11 residues long. Germline V lookup: CDR1 MNHNS, CDR2 SASEGT. The germline V and J ends were trimmed by 5 bases and 4 bases, with 6 bases remaining between them. This CDR3 is CASSPLYEQYF. The CDR3 nucleotides are TGTGCCAGCAGTCCTTTGTACGAGCAGTACTTC.

Turning to this clone: Other DNA sequences in this sample translate to the same CDR3. The chain links TRBV2 to TRBJ2-5; D is possibly TRBD2 (5 bases). CDR3 length: 13 residues. V lost 4 bases and J 5 bases, leaving 11 bases between the germline ends. Germline loops: CDR1 SNHLY, CDR2 FYNNEI. CDR3 amino acids: CASSANRGETQYF. DNA for the CDR3: TGTGCCAGCAGTGCAAATCGCGGGGAGACCCAGTACTTC.

The V gene is TRBV6-6, the J gene TRBJ1-4; D is undetermined. CDR3 size: 14 residues. V gave up 4 bases and J gave up 8 bases, with 14 bases separating them. Germline CDR1 and CDR2: MNHNY and SVGAGI (reference sequence). The CDR3 bases are TGTGCCAGCAGTTTGGGTGCCTGGGAGGAAAAACTGTTTTTT. Its translation: CASSLGAWEEKLFF.